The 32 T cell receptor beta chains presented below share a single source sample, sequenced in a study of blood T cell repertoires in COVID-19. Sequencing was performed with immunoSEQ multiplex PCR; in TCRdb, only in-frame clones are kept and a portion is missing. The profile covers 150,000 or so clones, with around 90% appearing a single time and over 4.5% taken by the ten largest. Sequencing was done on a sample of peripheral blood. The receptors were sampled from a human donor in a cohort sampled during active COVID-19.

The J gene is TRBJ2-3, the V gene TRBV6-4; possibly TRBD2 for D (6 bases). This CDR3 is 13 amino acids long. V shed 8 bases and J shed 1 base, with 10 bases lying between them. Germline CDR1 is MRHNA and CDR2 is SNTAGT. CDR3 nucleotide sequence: TGTGCCAGCCGTGCTAGCGGCACAGATACGCAGTATTTT. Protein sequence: CASRASGTDTQYF.

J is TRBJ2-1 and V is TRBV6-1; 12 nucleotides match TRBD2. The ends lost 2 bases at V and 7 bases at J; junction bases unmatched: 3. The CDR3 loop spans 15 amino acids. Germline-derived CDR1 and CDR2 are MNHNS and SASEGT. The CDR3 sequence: CASSEFLAGGNEQFF. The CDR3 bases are TGTGCCAGCAGTGAATTCCTAGCGGGAGGGAATGAGCAGTTCTTC.

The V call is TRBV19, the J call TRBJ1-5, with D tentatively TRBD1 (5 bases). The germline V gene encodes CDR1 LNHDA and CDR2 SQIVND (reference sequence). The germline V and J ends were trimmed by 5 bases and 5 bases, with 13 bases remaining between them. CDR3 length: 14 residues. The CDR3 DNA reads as TGTGCCAGTAGTTCGTCAGGGCCCCATCAGCCCCAGCATTTT. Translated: CASSSSGPHQPQHF.

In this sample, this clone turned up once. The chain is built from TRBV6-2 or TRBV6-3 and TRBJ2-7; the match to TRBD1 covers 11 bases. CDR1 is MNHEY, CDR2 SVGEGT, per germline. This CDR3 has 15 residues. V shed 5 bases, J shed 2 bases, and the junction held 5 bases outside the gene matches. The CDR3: CASSRTGGTTYEQYF. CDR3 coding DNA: TGTGCCAGCAGTAGGACAGGGGGCACTACCTACGAGCAGTACTTC.

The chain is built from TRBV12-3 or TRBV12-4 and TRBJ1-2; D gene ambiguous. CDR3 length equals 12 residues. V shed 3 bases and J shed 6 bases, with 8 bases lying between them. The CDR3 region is CASSFVANGYTF. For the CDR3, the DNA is TGTGCCAGCAGTTTTGTAGCAAATGGCTACACCTTC.

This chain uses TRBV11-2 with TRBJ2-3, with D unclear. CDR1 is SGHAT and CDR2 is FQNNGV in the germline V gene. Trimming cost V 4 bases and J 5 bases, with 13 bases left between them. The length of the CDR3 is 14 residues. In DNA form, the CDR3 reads TGTGCCAGCAGCTCCCCCGTATTGAGAGATACGCAGTATTTT. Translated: CASSSPVLRDTQYF.

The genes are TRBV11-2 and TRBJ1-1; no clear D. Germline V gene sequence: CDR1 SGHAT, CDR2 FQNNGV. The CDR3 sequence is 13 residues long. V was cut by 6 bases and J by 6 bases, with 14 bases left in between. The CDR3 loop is CASRVAGWPEAFF. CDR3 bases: TGTGCCAGCAGGGTCGCGGGGTGGCCTGAAGCTTTCTTT. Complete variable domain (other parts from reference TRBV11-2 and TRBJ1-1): EAGVAQSPRYKIIEKRQSVAFWCNPISGHATLYWYQQILGQGPKLLIQFQNNGVVDDSQLPKDRFSAERLKGVDSTLKIQPAKLEDSAVYLCASRVAGWPEAFFGQGTRLTVV.

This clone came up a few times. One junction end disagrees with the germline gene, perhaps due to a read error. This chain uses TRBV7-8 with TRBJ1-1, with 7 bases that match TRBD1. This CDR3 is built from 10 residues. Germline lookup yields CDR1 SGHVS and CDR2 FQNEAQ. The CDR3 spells CASSNYRDRF. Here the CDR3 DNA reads TGTGCCAGCAGCAATTACCGGGACAGATTT.

CDR3 loop: CASRRQKNTEAFF. DNA of the CDR3: TGTGCCAGCAGAAGACAGAAGAACACTGAAGCTTTCTTT. This chain connects TRBV7-8 to TRBJ1-1; a weak D match, TRBD1 (5 bases). This CDR3 is built from 13 residues. Trimming took off 6 bases at V and 1 base at J, with 9 bases between the two ends. Germline CDR1 reads SGHVS; CDR2 reads FQNEAQ.

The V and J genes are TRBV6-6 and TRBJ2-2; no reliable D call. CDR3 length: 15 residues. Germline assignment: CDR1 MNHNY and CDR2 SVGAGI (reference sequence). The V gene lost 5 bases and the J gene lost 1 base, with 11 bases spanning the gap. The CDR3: CASSNEPGNTGELFF. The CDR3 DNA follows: TGTGCCAGCAGTAACGAGCCCGGGAACACCGGGGAGCTGTTTTTT.

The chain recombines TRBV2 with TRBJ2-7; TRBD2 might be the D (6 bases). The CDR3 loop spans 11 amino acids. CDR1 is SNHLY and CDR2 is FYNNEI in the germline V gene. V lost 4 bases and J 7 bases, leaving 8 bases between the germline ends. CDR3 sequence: CASSGGNEQYF. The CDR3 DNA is TGTGCCAGCAGTGGCGGGAATGAGCAGTACTTC.

The CDR3: CASSANSGANVLTF. The CDR3 DNA sequence: TGTGCCAGCAGTGCTAACTCTGGGGCCAACGTCCTGACTTTC. The J gene is TRBJ2-6, the V gene TRBV2; D gene ambiguous. Germline-derived CDR1 and CDR2 are SNHLY and FYNNEI. The V end was cut by 4 bases, the J end by 0 bases, with 4 bases between. The CDR3 has 14 amino acids.

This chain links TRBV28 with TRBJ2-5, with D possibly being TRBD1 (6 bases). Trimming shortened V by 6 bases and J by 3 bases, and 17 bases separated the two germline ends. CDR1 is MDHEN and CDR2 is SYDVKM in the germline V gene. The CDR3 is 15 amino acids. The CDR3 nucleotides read TGTGCCAGCAGGTCCGGGCCCAGGGGCAAAGAGACCCAGTACTTC. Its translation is CASRSGPRGKETQYF.

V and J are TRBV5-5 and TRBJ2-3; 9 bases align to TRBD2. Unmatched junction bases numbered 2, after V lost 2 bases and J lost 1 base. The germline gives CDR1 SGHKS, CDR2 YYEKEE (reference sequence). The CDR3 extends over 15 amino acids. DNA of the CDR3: TGTGCCAGCAGCTTCCTAGCGGGGCGCACAGATACGCAGTATTTT. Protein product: CASSFLAGRTDTQYF.

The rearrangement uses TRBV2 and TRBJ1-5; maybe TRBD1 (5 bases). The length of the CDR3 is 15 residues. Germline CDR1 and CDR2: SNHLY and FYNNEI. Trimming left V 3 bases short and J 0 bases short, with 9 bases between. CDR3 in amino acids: CASSDGGYSNQPQHF. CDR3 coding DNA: TGTGCCAGCAGTGACGGGGGGTATAGCAATCAGCCCCAGCATTTT. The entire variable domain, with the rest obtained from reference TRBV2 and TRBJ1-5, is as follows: EPEVTQTPSHQVTQMGQEVILRCVPISNHLYFYWYRQILGQKVEFLVSFYNNEISEKSEIFDDQFSVERPDGSNFTLKIRSTKLEDSAMYFCASSDGGYSNQPQHFGDGTRLSIL.

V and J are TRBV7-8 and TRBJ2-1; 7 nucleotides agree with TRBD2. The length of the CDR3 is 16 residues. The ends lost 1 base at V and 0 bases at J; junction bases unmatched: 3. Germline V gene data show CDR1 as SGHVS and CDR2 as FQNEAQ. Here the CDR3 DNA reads TGTGCCAGCAGCTTAGGGACTAGTGTCTCCTACAATGAGCAGTTCTTC. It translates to CASSLGTSVSYNEQFF.

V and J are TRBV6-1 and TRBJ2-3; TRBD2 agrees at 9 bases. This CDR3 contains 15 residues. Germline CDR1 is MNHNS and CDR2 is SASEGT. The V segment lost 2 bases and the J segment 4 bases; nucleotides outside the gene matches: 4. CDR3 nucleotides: TGTGCCAGCAGTGAATTGCTAGCGGGATCAGATACGCAGTATTTT. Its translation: CASSELLAGSDTQYF.

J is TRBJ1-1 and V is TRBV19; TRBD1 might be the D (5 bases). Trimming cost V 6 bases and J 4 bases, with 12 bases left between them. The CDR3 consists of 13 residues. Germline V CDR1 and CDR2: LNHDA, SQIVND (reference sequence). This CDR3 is CASSRTDTTEAFF. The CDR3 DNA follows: TGTGCCAGTAGCCGGACGGACACCACTGAAGCTTTCTTT.

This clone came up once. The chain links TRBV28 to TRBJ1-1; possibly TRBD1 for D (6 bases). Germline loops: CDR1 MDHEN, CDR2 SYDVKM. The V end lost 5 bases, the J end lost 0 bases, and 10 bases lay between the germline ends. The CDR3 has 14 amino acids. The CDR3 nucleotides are TGTGCCAGCAGTCTGGGACACCTGAACACTGAAGCTTTCTTT. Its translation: CASSLGHLNTEAFF.

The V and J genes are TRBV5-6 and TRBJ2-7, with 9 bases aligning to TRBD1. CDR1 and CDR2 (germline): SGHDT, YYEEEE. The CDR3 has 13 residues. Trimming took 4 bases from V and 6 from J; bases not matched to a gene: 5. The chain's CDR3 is CASSRTGVSEQYF. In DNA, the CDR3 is TGTGCCAGCAGCAGGACAGGGGTTAGCGAGCAGTACTTC.

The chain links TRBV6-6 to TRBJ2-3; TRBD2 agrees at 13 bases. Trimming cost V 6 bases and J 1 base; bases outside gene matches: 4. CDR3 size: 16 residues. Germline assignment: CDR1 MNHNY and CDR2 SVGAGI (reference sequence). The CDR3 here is CASSKGLAGGTDTQYF. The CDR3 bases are TGTGCCAGCAGCAAAGGACTAGCGGGGGGCACAGATACGCAGTATTTT.

The CDR3: CASSDPGGTDTQYF. The DNA of the CDR3 is TGCGCCAGCAGTGACCCTGGAGGGACAGATACGCAGTATTTT. V and J are TRBV10-1 and TRBJ2-3, with a weak D call TRBD2 (6 bases). The germline V and J ends were trimmed by 3 bases and 3 bases, with 10 bases remaining between them. Germline V lookup: CDR1 WNHNN, CDR2 SYGVQD (reference sequence). The CDR3 runs to 14 residues.

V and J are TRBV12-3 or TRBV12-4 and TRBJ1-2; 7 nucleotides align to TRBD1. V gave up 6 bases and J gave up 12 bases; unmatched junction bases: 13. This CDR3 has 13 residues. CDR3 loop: CASRIGTAGRNTF. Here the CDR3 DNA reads TGTGCCAGCAGGATTGGGACAGCTGGTAGGAACACCTTC.

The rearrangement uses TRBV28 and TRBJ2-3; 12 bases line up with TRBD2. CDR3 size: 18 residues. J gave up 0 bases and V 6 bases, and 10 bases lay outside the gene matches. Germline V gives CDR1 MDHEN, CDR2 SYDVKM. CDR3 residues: CASSTTSGSGSSTDTQYF. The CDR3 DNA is TGTGCCAGCAGCACGACTAGCGGGAGCGGGTCTAGCACAGATACGCAGTATTTT.

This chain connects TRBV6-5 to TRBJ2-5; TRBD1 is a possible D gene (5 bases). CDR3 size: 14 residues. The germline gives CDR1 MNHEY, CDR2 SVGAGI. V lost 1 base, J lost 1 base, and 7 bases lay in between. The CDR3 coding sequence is TGTGCCAGCAGTTACTTTGGGGCCCAAGAGACCCAGTACTTC. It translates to CASSYFGAQETQYF.

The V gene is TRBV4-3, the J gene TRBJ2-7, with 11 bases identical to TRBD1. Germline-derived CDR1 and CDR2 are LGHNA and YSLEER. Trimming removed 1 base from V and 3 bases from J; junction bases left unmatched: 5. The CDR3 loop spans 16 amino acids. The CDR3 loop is CASSQVSGTGGYEQYF. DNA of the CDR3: TGCGCCAGCAGCCAAGTTTCAGGGACAGGGGGCTACGAGCAGTACTTC.

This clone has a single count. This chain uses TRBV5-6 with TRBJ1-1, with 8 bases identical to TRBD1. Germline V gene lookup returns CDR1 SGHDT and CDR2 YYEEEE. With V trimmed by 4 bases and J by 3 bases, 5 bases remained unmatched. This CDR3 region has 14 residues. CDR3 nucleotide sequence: TGTGCCAGCAGCCGCGGACAGGGCGACACTGAAGCTTTCTTT. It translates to CASSRGQGDTEAFF. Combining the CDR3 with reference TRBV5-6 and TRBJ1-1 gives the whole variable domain DAGVTQSPTHLIKTRGQQVTLRCSPKSGHDTVSWYQQALGQGPQFIFQYYEEEERQRGNFPDRFSGHQFPNYSSELNVNALLLGDSALYLCASSRGQGDTEAFFGQGTRLTVV.

The CDR3: CASSSFNNEQFF. The DNA for the CDR3 is TGTGCCAGCTCATCGTTTAACAATGAGCAGTTCTTC. The gene calls are TRBV18 and TRBJ2-1, with D unclear. Germline V gene data show CDR1 as KGHSH and CDR2 as LQKENI. V lost 5 bases and J lost 5, with 7 bases in between. CDR3 length: 12 amino acids. Variable domain in full (rest from reference TRBV18 and TRBJ2-1): NAGVMQNPRHLVRRRGQEARLRCSPMKGHSHVYWYRQLPEEGLKFMVYLQKENIIDESGMPKERFSAEFPKEGPSILRIQQVVRGDSAAYFCASSSFNNEQFFGPGTRLTVL.

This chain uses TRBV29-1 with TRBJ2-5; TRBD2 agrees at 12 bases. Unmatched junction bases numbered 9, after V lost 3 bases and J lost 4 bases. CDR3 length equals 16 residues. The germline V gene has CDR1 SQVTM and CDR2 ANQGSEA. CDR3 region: CSVDEPLAGGIETQYF. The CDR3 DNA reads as TGCAGCGTTGATGAGCCCCTAGCGGGGGGGATAGAGACCCAGTACTTC. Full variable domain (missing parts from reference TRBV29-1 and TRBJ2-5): SAVISQKPSRDICQRGTSLTIQCQVDSQVTMMFWYRQQPGQSLTLIATANQGSEATYESGFVIDKFPISRPNLTFSTLTVSNMSPEDSSIYLCSVDEPLAGGIETQYFGPGTRLLVL.

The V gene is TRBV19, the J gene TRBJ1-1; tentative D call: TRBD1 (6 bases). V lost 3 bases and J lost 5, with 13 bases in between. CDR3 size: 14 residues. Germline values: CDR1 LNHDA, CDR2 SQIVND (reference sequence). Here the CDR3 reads CASSIDRSGTEAFF. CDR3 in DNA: TGTGCCAGTAGTATTGACAGGTCGGGGACTGAAGCTTTCTTT. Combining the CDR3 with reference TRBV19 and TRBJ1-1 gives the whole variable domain DGGITQSPKYLFRKEGQNVTLSCEQNLNHDAMYWYRQDPGQGLRLIYYSQIVNDFQKGDIAEGYSVSREKKESFPLTVTSAQKNPTAFYLCASSIDRSGTEAFFGQGTRLTVV.

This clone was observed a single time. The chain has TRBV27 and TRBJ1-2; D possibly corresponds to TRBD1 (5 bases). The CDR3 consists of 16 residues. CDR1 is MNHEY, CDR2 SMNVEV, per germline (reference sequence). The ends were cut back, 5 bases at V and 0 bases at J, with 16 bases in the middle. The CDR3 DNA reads TGTGCCAGCAGTCCCCCCAGGGATTCAGCTAACTATGGCTACACCTTC. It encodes CASSPPRDSANYGYTF.

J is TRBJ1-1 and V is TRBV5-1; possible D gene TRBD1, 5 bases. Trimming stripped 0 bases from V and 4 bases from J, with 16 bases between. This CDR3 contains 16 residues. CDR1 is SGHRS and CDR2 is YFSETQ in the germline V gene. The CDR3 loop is CASSLVWGVLGTEAFF. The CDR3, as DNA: TGCGCCAGCAGCTTGGTATGGGGCGTTTTAGGCACTGAAGCTTTCTTT.